A selection of T cell receptor beta chains follows, all from one sample in a study of neurological immune-mediated disorders. TCRdb ran MiXCR on the 5' RACE reads and lists one entry per CDR3 protein. The sample has about 71,000 distinct CDR3 sequences, roughly 10% seen once; the top ten hold 9.5% to 10%. Sequenced material: PBMCs. Source of these receptors: a man aged 25 to 45 in good health. CDR3s include the opening cysteine and the closing phenylalanine or tryptophan. A D gene is named only where the DNA matches it firmly. The size field is filled for only some rows; it gives once, few, many or a size class.

TRBV20-1	TRBJ2-7	15	many	TRBD2	TGCAGTGCTAACCGACTGACGAGCGGGAGTGATGAGCAGTACTTC	CSANRLTSGSDEQYF
TRBV27	TRBJ2-3	14	many	-	TGTGCCAGCACTCGGGGGCAGAACACAGATACGCAGTATTTT	CASTRGQNTDTQYF
TRBV18	TRBJ2-7	18	many	TRBD2	TGTGCCAGCTCGGGACTAGCGGGAGATCGGCCGAGCTCCTACGAGCAGTACTTC	CASSGLAGDRPSSYEQYF
TRBV7-2	TRBJ1-5	15	many	TRBD1	TGTGCCAGCAGCCGAACAGGACAGGGTTCTCCCCCCCAGCATTTT	CASSRTGQGSPPQHF
TRBV28	TRBJ2-7	16	many	TRBD2	TGTGCCAGCAGCCCCAGCGGGACGGTACCCTCCTACGAGCAGTACTTC	CASSPSGTVPSYEQYF
TRBV4-1	TRBJ2-3	14	many	-	TGCGCCAGCAGCCAAGATAGTGGGGCAGGTACGCAGTATTTT	CASSQDSGAGTQYF
TRBV29-1	TRBJ1-2	13	many	-	TGCAGCGTGTTCGGGACGGACACATATGGCTACACCTTC	CSVFGTDTYGYTF
TRBV5-1	TRBJ2-6	16	many	-	TGCGCCAGCAGTTCCGACGGAAGCTCTGGGGCCAACGTCCTGACTTTC	CASSSDGSSGANVLTF
TRBV10-3	TRBJ1-2	11	many	-	TGTGCCATCAGTGAAGTTGCGGGCTACACCTTC	CAISEVAGYTF
TRBV27	TRBJ2-7	14	-	TRBD1	TGTGCCAGCAGCTTGGGACAGCAACTCTACGAGCAGTACTTC	CASSLGQQLYEQYF
TRBV20-1	TRBJ2-5	13	many	-	TGCAGTGCTTCCAGGGGAGGAGGAGAGACCCAGTACTTC	CSASRGGGETQYF
TRBV18	TRBJ2-2	15	many	TRBD1	TGTGCCAGCTCACCAATGGGGACAGGACTCGGGGAGCTGTTTTTT	CASSPMGTGLGELFF
TRBV10-2	TRBJ2-3	12	many	-	TGCGCCAGCGGACCTGTGGAAAATACGCAGTATTTT	CASGPVENTQYF
TRBV5-6	TRBJ2-1	16	many	TRBD2	TGTGCCAGCGGCATTAGGGTAGCGGGATCCTACAATGAGCAGTTCTTC	CASGIRVAGSYNEQFF
TRBV25-1	TRBJ1-5	14	many	-	TGTGCCAGCAGTGAATGGGCAGGGAGTCAGCCCCAGCATTTT	CASSEWAGSQPQHF
TRBV6-1	TRBJ2-3	12	many	-	TGTGCCAGCCTGTACGACACAGATACGCAGTATTTT	CASLYDTDTQYF
TRBV2	TRBJ2-1	13	-	-	TGTGCCAGCACGAAAGGGCGGTACAATGAGCAGTTCTTC	CASTKGRYNEQFF
TRBV6-2/TRBV6-3	TRBJ2-2	14	many	-	TGTGCCAGCAGTTACTCGAGCTCCTACGGGGAGCTGTTTTTT	CASSYSSSYGELFF
TRBV5-1	TRBJ2-5	17	many	TRBD2	TGCGCCAGCAGCTTGGGAGGCGGGAGTGCTAACCAAGAGACCCAGTACTTC	CASSLGGGSANQETQYF
TRBV20-1	TRBJ2-5	8	many	-	TGCAGTGCCCCCCCCCAGTACTTC	CSAPPQYF
TRBV12-3/TRBV12-4	TRBJ1-6	15	few	-	TGTGCCAGCAGTTTAGCCAACCCATATAATTCACCCCTCCACTTT	CASSLANPYNSPLHF
TRBV20-1	TRBJ2-1	13	many	TRBD1	TGCAGTCTTCGGGACAGCCCCTACAATGAGCAGTTCTTC	CSLRDSPYNEQFF
TRBV6-5	TRBJ2-7	14	-	TRBD2	TGTGCCAGCAGCGGCGGGGGGACCTCCTACGAGCAGTACTTC	CASSGGGTSYEQYF
TRBV18	TRBJ1-2	14	many	-	TGTGCCAGCTCCCCGAGTGCGTCTAACTATGGCTACACCTTC	CASSPSASNYGYTF
TRBV28	TRBJ2-1	15	many	-	TGTGCCAGCAGTTTAATGGGGGTCTCCTACAATGAGCAGTTCTTC	CASSLMGVSYNEQFF
TRBV5-1	TRBJ1-6	17	many	-	TGCGCCAGCAGCTTGGAGGGGTTCCAGGGATGGTACTCACCCCTCCACTTT	CASSLEGFQGWYSPLHF
TRBV28	TRBJ2-7	16	many	-	TGTGCCAGCAGCCCCACTGAGGGCGGAAAACTCTACGAGCAGTACTTC	CASSPTEGGKLYEQYF
TRBV7-2	TRBJ2-2	16	-	-	TGTGCCAGCAGCCGCTCAGGGTGGAAGATGACCTGGGAGCTGTTTTTT	CASSRSGWKMTWELFF
TRBV5-5	TRBJ1-2	14	few	TRBD1	TGTGCCAGCAGCCCGGGACAGGCGATCTATGGCTACACCTTC	CASSPGQAIYGYTF
TRBV10-3	TRBJ2-7	15	many	TRBD1	TGTGCCATCGGGGGGAGACAGGGGGAGTACTACGAGCAGTACTTC	CAIGGRQGEYYEQYF
TRBV27	TRBJ1-1	16	many	TRBD1	TGTGCCAGCAGTTTAATAGTGGGACAGGGGACCACTGAAGCTTTCTTT	CASSLIVGQGTTEAFF
TRBV2	TRBJ2-2	15	-	-	TGTGCCAGCAGTCCCCAGGGGACTACCTTCGGGGAGCTGTTTTTT	CASSPQGTTFGELFF
TRBV14	TRBJ2-1	17	-	TRBD2	TGTGCCAGCAGCCAAGGCCCCCGGGACTACGGTTACAATGAGCAGTTCTTC	CASSQGPRDYGYNEQFF
TRBV7-2	TRBJ2-3	17	many	-	TGTGCCAGCAGCTTAGATCCAGGCGGGTCCTACACAGATACGCAGTATTTT	CASSLDPGGSYTDTQYF
TRBV7-9	TRBJ1-2	15	few	-	TGTGCCAGCAGCTTGGCAGAGGCCCTCACTCGTGGCTACACCTTC	CASSLAEALTRGYTF
TRBV7-3	TRBJ2-1	16	many	-	TGTGCCAGCAGCTTAGATCCCGGGGGAGACTACAATGAGCAGTTCTTC	CASSLDPGGDYNEQFF
TRBV11-2	TRBJ2-7	13	many	-	TGTGCCAGCAGCTTTGCACGAGGTTACGAGCAGTACTTC	CASSFARGYEQYF
TRBV5-1	TRBJ2-7	15	-	TRBD2	TGCGCCAGCAGCTTGGAGCTAGCGGGGGCCTACGAGCAGTACTTC	CASSLELAGAYEQYF
TRBV7-2	TRBJ2-3	12	many	TRBD2	TGTGCCAGCACCTCACTAGCGGATACGCAGTATTTT	CASTSLADTQYF
TRBV7-8	TRBJ2-7	13	many	-	TGTGCCAGCAGCTTAGCAGCGGGGACAGAGCAGTACTTC	CASSLAAGTEQYF
TRBV6-1	TRBJ1-5	13	few	-	TGTGCCAGCATGAAGGGGGTTTCTTGGCCCCAGCATTTT	CASMKGVSWPQHF
TRBV5-1	TRBJ1-4	13	many	TRBD1	TGCGCCAGCAGGAGGGACAGCAATGAAAAACTGTTTTTT	CASRRDSNEKLFF
TRBV3-1	TRBJ2-2	15	-	-	TGTGCCAGCAGCCTGAGGTTGGGCAGGACCGGGGAGCTGTTTTTT	CASSLRLGRTGELFF
TRBV20-1	TRBJ2-3	13	many	-	TGCAGTGCTAGGGAGGGTACCACAGATACGCAGTATTTT	CSAREGTTDTQYF
TRBV20-1	TRBJ2-7	14	few	TRBD2	TGCAGTGCTGGAACGACTAGCGGGAGATACGAGCAGTACTTC	CSAGTTSGRYEQYF